The next 3 T cell receptor beta chains were all read from a single sample in a study of blood T cell repertoires in COVID-19. TCRdb's table, derived via immunoSEQ multiplex PCR, lists solely in-frame clones and lacks some. This sample has roughly 68,000 clones; about nine tenths occur once, and the top ten carry 6% to 7%. The sequenced material came from peripheral blood. These receptors were collected from a man aged 50 or older with active COVID-19.

This rearrangement joins TRBV24-1 to TRBJ2-7; 13 bases are a match to TRBD2. This CDR3 is 18 amino acids long. From germline, CDR1 is KGHDR and CDR2 SFDVKD. The V gene end was trimmed by 2 bases and the J gene end by 6 bases; junction bases not matched to a gene: 12. The DNA of the CDR3 is TGTGCCACCAGTGATTCTGCACCAACTAGCGGGAGGGTAAGCGAGCAGTACTTC. It yields the protein CATSDSAPTSGRVSEQYF.

The V and J genes are TRBV2 and TRBJ2-2, with D tentatively TRBD1 (7 bases). The CDR3 is made up of 16 amino acids. Trimming cost V 2 bases and J 6 bases, with 16 bases left between them. CDR1 is SNHLY and CDR2 is FYNNEI in the germline V gene. CDR3 nucleotides: TGTGCCAGCAGTGAAACCGGAGGGGGCGCTGCCGGGGAGCTGTTTTTT. This codes for CASSETGGGAAGELFF. Complete variable domain (other parts from reference TRBV2 and TRBJ2-2): EPEVTQTPSHQVTQMGQEVILRCVPISNHLYFYWYRQILGQKVEFLVSFYNNEISEKSEIFDDQFSVERPDGSNFTLKIRSTKLEDSAMYFCASSETGGGAAGELFFGEGSRLTVL.

Remarks on this clone: Other DNA sequences from this sample encode an identical CDR3 as well. The gene calls are TRBV9 and TRBJ2-2; D gene unclear. Trimming removed 0 bases from V and 5 bases from J, with 5 bases in between. The CDR3 runs to 13 residues. Germline V gene lookup returns CDR1 SGDLS and CDR2 YYNGEE. CDR3: CASSVVGTGELFF. CDR3 DNA sequence: TGTGCCAGCAGCGTAGTCGGGACCGGGGAGCTGTTTTTT.